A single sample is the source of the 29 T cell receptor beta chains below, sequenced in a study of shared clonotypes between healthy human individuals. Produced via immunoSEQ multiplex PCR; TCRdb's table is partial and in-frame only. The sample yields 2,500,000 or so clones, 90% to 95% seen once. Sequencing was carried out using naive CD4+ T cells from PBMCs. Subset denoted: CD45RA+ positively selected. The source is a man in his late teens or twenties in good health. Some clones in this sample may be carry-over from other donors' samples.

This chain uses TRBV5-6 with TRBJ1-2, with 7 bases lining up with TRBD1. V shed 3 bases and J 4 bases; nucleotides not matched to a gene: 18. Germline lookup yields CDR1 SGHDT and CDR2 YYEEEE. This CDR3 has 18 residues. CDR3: CASSWRGQLYPGGYGYTF. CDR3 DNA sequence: TGTGCCAGCAGCTGGAGGGGACAGCTATATCCTGGGGGCTATGGCTACACCTTC.

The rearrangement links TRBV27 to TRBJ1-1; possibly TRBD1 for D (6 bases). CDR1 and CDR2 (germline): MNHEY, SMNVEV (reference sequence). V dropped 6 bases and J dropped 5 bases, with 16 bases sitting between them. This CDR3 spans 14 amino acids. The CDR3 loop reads CASRRSGEGTEAFF. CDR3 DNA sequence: TGTGCCAGCAGAAGATCAGGGGAGGGAACTGAAGCTTTCTTT.

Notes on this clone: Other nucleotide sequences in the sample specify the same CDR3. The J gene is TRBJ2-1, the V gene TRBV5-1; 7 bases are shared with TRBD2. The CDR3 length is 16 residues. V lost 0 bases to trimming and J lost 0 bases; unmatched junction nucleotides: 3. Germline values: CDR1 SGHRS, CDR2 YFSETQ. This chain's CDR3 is CASSLASGSSYNEQFF. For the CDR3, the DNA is TGCGCCAGCAGCTTGGCTAGCGGCAGCTCCTACAATGAGCAGTTCTTC.

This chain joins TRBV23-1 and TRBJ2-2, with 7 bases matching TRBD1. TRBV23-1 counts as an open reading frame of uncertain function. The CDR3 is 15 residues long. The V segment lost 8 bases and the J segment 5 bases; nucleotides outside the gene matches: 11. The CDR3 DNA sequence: TGCGCCAGCGTCCCAACAGGGGTATGTACCGGGGAGCTGTTTTTT. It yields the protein CASVPTGVCTGELFF.

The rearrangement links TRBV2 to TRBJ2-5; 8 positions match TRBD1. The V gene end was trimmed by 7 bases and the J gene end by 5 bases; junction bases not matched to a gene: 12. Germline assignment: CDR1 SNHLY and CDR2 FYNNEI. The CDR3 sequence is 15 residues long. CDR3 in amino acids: CASMRQGFAGETQYF. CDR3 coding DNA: TGTGCCAGCATGAGACAGGGGTTTGCGGGCGAGACCCAGTACTTC.

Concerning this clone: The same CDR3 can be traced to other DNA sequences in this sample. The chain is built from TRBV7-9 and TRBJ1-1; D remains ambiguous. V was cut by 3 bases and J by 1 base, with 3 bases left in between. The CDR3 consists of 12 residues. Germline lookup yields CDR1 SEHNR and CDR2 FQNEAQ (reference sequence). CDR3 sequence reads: CASSFSNTEAFF. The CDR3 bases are TGTGCCAGCAGCTTTTCGAACACTGAAGCTTTCTTT.

For the CDR3, the DNA is TGCGCCAGCAGGTTTCCCGGGACAGGTCCTGAGACCCAGTACTTC. This gives the protein CASRFPGTGPETQYF. This chain connects TRBV5-1 to TRBJ2-5; TRBD1 aligns across 8 bases. The V gene's germline CDR1 is SGHRS and CDR2 YFSETQ. The CDR3 is 15 residues long. Germline trimming cut 5 bases from V and 5 bases from J; bases unmatched to any gene: 11.

The CDR3, as DNA: TGTGCCAGCAGCTTGGCGGGCGGTCCCCTCCACGAGCAGTACTTC. Protein product: CASSLAGGPLHEQYF. The chain carries TRBV5-4 and TRBJ2-7; D remains unclear. This CDR3 is built from 15 residues. The V end lost 0 bases, the J end lost 5 bases, and 15 bases lay between the germline ends. Germline CDR1 and CDR2: SGHNT and YYREEE (reference sequence). Supplemented by reference TRBV5-4 and TRBJ2-7, the full variable domain reads ETGVTQSPTHLIKTRGQQVTLRCSSQSGHNTVSWYQQALGQGPQFIFQYYREEENGRGNFPPRFSGLQFPNYSSELNVNALELDDSALYLCASSLAGGPLHEQYFGPGTRLTVT.

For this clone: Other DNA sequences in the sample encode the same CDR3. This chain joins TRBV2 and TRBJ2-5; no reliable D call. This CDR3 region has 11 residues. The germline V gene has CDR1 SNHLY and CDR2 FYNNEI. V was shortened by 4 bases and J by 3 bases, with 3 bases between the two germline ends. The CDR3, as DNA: TGTGCCAGCAGTGTAGAAGAGACCCAGTACTTC. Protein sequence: CASSVEETQYF.

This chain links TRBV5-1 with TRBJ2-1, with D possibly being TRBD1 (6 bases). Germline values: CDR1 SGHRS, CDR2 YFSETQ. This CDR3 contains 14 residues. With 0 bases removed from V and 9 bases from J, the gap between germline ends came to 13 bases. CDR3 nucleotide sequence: TGCGCCAGCAGCTTGGCACAGGGAGCGACTGAGCAGTTCTTC. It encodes CASSLAQGATEQFF. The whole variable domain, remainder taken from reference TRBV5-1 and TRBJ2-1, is KAGVTQTPRYLIKTRGQQVTLSCSPISGHRSVSWYQQTPGQGLQFLFEYFSETQRNKGNFPGRFSGRQFSNSRSEMNVSTLELGDSALYLCASSLAQGATEQFFGPGTRLTVL.

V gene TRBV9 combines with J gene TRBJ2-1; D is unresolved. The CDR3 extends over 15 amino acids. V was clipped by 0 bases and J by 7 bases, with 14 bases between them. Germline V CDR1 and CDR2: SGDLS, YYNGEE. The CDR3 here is CASSVDLLAGNEQFF. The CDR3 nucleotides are TGTGCCAGCAGCGTAGACTTACTCGCAGGTAATGAGCAGTTCTTC.

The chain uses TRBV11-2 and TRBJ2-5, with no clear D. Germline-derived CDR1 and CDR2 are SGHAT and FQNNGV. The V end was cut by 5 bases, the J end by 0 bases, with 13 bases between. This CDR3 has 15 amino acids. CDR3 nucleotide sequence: TGTGCCAGCAGCCTAATGACGGGCGACCAAGAGACCCAGTACTTC. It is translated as CASSLMTGDQETQYF.

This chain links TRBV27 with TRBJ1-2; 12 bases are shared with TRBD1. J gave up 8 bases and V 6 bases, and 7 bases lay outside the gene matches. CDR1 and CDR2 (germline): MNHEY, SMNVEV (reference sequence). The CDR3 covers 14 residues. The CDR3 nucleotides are TGTGCCAGCAGCCGACCGGGACAGGGGGCGGGCTACACCTTC. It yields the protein CASSRPGQGAGYTF.

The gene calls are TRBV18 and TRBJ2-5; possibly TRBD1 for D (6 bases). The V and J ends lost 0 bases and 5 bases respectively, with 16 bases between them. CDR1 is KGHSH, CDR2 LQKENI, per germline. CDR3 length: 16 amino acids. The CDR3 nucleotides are TGTGCCAGCTCACCACCATATGGCGCCCAGGGGGAGACCCAGTACTTC. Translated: CASSPPYGAQGETQYF.

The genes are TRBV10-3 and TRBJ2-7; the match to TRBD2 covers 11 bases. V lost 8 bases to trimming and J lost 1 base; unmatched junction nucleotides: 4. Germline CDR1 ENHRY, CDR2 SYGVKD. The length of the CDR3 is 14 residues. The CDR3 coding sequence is TGTGCCATCCTTAGCGGGAGGGATTCCTACGAGCAGTACTTC. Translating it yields CAILSGRDSYEQYF.

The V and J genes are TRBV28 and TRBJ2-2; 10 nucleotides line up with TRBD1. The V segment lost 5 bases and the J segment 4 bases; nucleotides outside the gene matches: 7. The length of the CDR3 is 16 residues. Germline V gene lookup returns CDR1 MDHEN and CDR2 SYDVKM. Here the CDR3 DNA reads TGTGCCAGCAGTCCGTCGGGACAGGGGCCCACCGGGGAGCTGTTTTTT. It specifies CASSPSGQGPTGELFF.

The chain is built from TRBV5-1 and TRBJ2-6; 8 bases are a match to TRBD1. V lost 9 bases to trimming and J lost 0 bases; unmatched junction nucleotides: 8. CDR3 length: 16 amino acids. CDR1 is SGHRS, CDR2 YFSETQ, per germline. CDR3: CATGQGESSGANVLTF. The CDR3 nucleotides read TGCGCCACCGGACAGGGAGAGAGCTCTGGGGCCAACGTCCTGACTTTC. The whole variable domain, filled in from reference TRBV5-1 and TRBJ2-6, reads KAGVTQTPRYLIKTRGQQVTLSCSPISGHRSVSWYQQTPGQGLQFLFEYFSETQRNKGNFPGRFSGRQFSNSRSEMNVSTLELGDSALYLCATGQGESSGANVLTFGAGSRLTVL.

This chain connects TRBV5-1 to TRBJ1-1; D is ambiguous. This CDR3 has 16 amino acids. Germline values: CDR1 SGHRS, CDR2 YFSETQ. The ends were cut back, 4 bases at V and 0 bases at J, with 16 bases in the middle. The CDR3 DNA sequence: TGCGCCAGCAGCGCCGACCCCCGCTGGGTGAACACTGAAGCTTTCTTT. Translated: CASSADPRWVNTEAFF.

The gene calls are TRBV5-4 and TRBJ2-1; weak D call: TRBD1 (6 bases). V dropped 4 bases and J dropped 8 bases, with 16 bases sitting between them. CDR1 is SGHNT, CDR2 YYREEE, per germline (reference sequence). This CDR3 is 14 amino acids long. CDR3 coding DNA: TGTGCCAGCAGCAAAAACGACAGGCCCCATGAGCAGTTCTTC. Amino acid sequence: CASSKNDRPHEQFF.

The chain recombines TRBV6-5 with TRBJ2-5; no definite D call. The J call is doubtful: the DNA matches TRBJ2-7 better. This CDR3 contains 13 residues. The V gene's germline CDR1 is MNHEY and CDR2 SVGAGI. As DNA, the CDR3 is TGTGCCAGATCCCGCAGATTTGGCTACGAGCAGTACTTC. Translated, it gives CARSRRFGYEQYF.

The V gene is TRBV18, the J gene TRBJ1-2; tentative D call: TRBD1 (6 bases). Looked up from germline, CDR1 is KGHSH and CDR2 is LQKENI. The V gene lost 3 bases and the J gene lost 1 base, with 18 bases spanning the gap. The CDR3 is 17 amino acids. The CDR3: CASSPNLGGNYNYGYTF. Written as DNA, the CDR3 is TGTGCCAGCTCACCCAATCTAGGGGGGAACTATAACTATGGCTACACCTTC.

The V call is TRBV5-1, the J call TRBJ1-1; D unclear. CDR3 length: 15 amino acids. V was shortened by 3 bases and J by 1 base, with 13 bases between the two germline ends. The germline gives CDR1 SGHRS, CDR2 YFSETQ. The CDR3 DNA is TGCGCCAGCAGCTCTTGGTCCAAAACGAACACTGAAGCTTTCTTT. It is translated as CASSSWSKTNTEAFF.

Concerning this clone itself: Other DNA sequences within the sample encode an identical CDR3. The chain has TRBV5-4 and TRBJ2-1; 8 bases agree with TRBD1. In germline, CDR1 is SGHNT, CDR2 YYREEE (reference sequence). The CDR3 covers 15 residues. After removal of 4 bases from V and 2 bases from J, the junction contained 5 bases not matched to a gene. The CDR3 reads CASSLDRGTYNEQFF. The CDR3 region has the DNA TGTGCCAGCAGCCTCGACAGGGGCACCTACAATGAGCAGTTCTTC.

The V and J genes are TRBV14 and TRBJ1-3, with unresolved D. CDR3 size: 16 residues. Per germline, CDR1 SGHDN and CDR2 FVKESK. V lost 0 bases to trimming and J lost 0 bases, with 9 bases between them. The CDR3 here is CASSQDRPGSGNTIYF. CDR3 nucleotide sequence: TGTGCCAGCAGCCAAGACAGGCCTGGCTCTGGAAACACCATATATTTT.

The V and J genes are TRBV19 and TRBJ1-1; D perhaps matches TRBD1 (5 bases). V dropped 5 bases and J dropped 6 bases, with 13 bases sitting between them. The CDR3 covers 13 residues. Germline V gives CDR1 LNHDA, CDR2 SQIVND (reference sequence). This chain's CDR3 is CASSHPGAAEAFF. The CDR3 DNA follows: TGTGCCAGTAGTCATCCTGGGGCCGCTGAAGCTTTCTTT.

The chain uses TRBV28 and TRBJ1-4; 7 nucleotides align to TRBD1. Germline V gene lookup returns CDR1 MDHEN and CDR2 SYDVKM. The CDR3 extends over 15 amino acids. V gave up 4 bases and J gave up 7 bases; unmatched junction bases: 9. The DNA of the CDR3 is TGTGCCAGCAGTTCCCCAGGGGGTAGTGGTGAAAAACTGTTTTTT. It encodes CASSSPGGSGEKLFF.

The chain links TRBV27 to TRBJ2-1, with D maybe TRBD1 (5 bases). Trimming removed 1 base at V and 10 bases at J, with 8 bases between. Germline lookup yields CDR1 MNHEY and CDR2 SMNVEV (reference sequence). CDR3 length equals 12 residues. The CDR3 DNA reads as TGTGCCAGCAGTTTATGGCAGGGCGAGCAGTTCTTC. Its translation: CASSLWQGEQFF.

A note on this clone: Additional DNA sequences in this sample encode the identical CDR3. DNA for the CDR3: TGTGCCAGCAGCTTAGGGGGACAGCCATTTAATGAGCAGTTCTTC. Its translation: CASSLGGQPFNEQFF. The chain uses TRBV7-2 and TRBJ2-1; TRBD1 aligns across 7 bases. Losses at the gene ends were 1 base for V and 7 bases for J; bases not matched to a gene: 7. Per germline, CDR1 SGHTA and CDR2 FQGNSA. The CDR3 runs to 15 residues.

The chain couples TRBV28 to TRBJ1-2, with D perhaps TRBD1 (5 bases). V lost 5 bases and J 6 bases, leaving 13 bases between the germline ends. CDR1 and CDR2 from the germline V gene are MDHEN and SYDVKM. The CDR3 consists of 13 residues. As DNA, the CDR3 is TGTGCCAGCAGTCCATATACGGGGGATGGCTACACCTTC. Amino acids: CASSPYTGDGYTF.